The 4 T cell receptor beta chains presented below share a single source sample, sequenced in a study of shared clonotypes between healthy human individuals. Produced via immunoSEQ multiplex PCR; TCRdb's table is partial and in-frame only. The sample consists of more than 2 million clones, approximately 94% of them appearing once. The sample comprised naive CD4+ T cells sorted from blood. Subset meaning: CD45RA+ positively selected. These TCRs come from a man aged 18 to 29 in good health.

The J gene is TRBJ1-6, the V gene TRBV6-6, with D perhaps matching TRBD1 (5 bases). This CDR3 has 15 residues. CDR1 is MNHNY and CDR2 is SVGAGI in the germline V gene (reference sequence). The germline V and J ends were trimmed by 5 bases and 5 bases, with 13 bases remaining between them. The CDR3 is CASSQRDGNNSPLHF. Written as DNA, the CDR3 is TGTGCCAGCAGTCAAAGGGACGGAAATAATTCACCCCTCCACTTT.

This clone was counted a single time. In the same sample, other DNA sequences code for this CDR3. V and J are TRBV28 and TRBJ1-4, with D unclear. Germline V gene data show CDR1 as MDHEN and CDR2 as SYDVKM. The CDR3 sequence is 11 residues long. The V end lost 9 bases, the J end lost 4 bases, and 6 bases lay between the germline ends. The CDR3 region is CASRGNEKLFF. The CDR3 region has the DNA TGTGCCAGTCGGGGTAATGAAAAACTGTTTTTT.

On this clone: Other nucleotide sequences in the sample specify the same CDR3. The genes are TRBV7-9 and TRBJ2-5; D might be TRBD2 (6 bases). The germline V and J ends were trimmed by 1 base and 2 bases, with 11 bases remaining between them. Germline loops: CDR1 SEHNR, CDR2 FQNEAQ (reference sequence). The CDR3 runs to 15 residues. The CDR3 DNA is TGTGCCAGCAGCTTAGGACGGGGGACTCAAGAGACCCAGTACTTC. Protein: CASSLGRGTQETQYF.

The rearrangement joins TRBV6-6 to TRBJ1-1; tentatively, D is TRBD1 (6 bases). V was clipped by 7 bases and J by 9 bases, with 24 bases between them. Per the germline V gene, CDR1 is MNHNY and CDR2 is SVGAGI (reference sequence). The CDR3 has 15 residues. For the CDR3, the DNA is TGTGCCAGCAATGTACAGGTTACCCTAGGGGGGCAAGCTTTCTTT. It specifies CASNVQVTLGGQAFF.